This T cell receptor beta chain was sequenced in a study of cytomegalovirus exposure and HLA in healthy donors. General study points: A missense variant in DCLRE1C was later tied to TCR beta V- and J-gene trimming. Across donors, presence/absence analyses took sequencing depth to be roughly uniform. The majority of CMV-associated TCR beta chains were reported as apparently HLA-restricted in a later analysis. Later analysis placed DRB1 highest and HLA-C lowest in TCR association rates, which differed by HLA locus.

The PCR was carried out with 60 Vbeta primers and 13 Jbeta primers. TCRdb's copy holds only in-frame clones and misses some; the assay was immunoSEQ multiplex PCR. Altogether about 89,000 clones are present, over 60% being singletons, with the ten largest covering around 3.5%. As regards this clone: Antigen specificity is unknown.

Material for sequencing was PBMCs. This clonotype was sampled from a man aged 25 to 40 in good health and CMV-seronegative.

The CDR3 is CASSHKFGGPQHF. For the CDR3, the DNA is TGCGCCAGCAGCCATAAGTTCGGCGGGCCCCAGCATTTT. The chain couples TRBV4-1 to TRBJ1-5; the D is unclear. Trimming took 3 bases from V and 9 from J, leaving 12 bases between them. This CDR3 is 13 amino acids long. Germline assignment: CDR1 MGHRA and CDR2 YSYEKL.